The rows below give T cell receptor beta chains drawn from one sample of a study of T cell responses to AZD1222 COVID-19 vaccine. This table comes from immunoSEQ multiplex PCR, and its TCRdb copy is limited to in-frame clones, with some not included. The sample carries 120,000 to 150,000 clones, more than 85% recorded once. Here the sequenced sample was peripheral blood, taken on day 0 of AZD1222 vaccination. Every receptor here comes from an adult in good health. The CDR3 runs from the conserved cysteine through the conserved F or W. The D gene is left open where the match is weak. Size tells how often a clone was seen (once, few, many) or the class of an expanded clone, and some rows leave it out.

v_call	j_call	d_call	clone_size	cdr3_nt	cdr3_aa
TRBV5-4	TRBJ2-2	-	-	TGTGCCAGCAGCTCCCGACAGACTAACACCGGGGAGCTGTTTTTT	CASSSRQTNTGELFF
TRBV5-4	TRBJ2-1	TRBD2	-	TGTGCCAGCAGCGGACTAGCGGGGCCCAATGAGCAGTTCTTC	CASSGLAGPNEQFF
TRBV7-4	TRBJ1-5	TRBD1	-	TGTGCCAGCACCAACGGGACAGCGGGCCCAAATTTGTCGCCCCAGCATTTT	CASTNGTAGPNLSPQHF
TRBV5-1	TRBJ2-7	TRBD1	-	TGCGCCAGCAGCTTGGGGGGAGCCGGGACAGGGGCCAGCGAGCAGTACTTC	CASSLGGAGTGASEQYF
TRBV6-1	TRBJ1-1	-	-	TGTGCCAGCAGTGAGCAGGGGAGAAAGGACACTGAAGCTTTCTTT	CASSEQGRKDTEAFF
TRBV4-2	TRBJ2-7	-	-	TGTGCCAGCAGCCCTACCGGCAGCGTGGCCACCGAGCAGTACTTC	CASSPTGSVATEQYF
TRBV10-3	TRBJ2-3	TRBD2	-	TGTGCCATCAGTGATGTGGCGGGGGGGACAGATACGCAGTATTTT	CAISDVAGGTDTQYF
TRBV19	TRBJ1-1	-	-	TGTGCCAGTATCCCCGAGTCCAGGCAGAACACTGAAGCTTTCTTT	CASIPESRQNTEAFF
TRBV2	TRBJ2-1	TRBD2	few	TGTGCCAGCAGGGAAGGTGCGGGGGGCTCCTACAATGAGCAGTTCTTC	CASREGAGGSYNEQFF
TRBV6-5	TRBJ2-7	-	-	TGTGCCAGCAGTTACTCGTTGGGTCTAGGGATCTACGAGCAGTACTTC	CASSYSLGLGIYEQYF
TRBV3-1/TRBV3-2	TRBJ2-7	-	-	TGTGCCAGCAGCATCCGACGGTCCTCCTACGAGCAGTACTTC	CASSIRRSSYEQYF
TRBV12-2	TRBJ2-7	-	-	TGTGCAAGTCGCTTAATTTGGGCCAGCTGGAGGTTC	CASRLIWASWRF
TRBV4-1	TRBJ1-5	TRBD1	-	TGCGCCAGCAGCCAAGATGTCCCCGGACAGGGAAGCAATCAGCCCCAGCATTTT	CASSQDVPGQGSNQPQHF
TRBV7-6	TRBJ2-7	TRBD2	-	TGTGCCAGCAGCTCTGGTAGCGGGCCGTTCTACGAGCAGTACTTC	CASSSGSGPFYEQYF
TRBV9	TRBJ2-3	-	-	TGTGCCAGCAGCGTCGGGACGGGAGCCTCTGGCACAGATACGCAGTATTTT	CASSVGTGASGTDTQYF
TRBV7-8	TRBJ2-7	-	-	TGTGCCAGCAGCCCGGGACTTTACGAGCAGTACTTC	CASSPGLYEQYF
TRBV27	TRBJ2-7	-	-	TGTGCCAGCAGTTTTGAATACAGGGTCCGCGGGGACTACGAGCAGTACTTC	CASSFEYRVRGDYEQYF
TRBV11-2	TRBJ2-3	TRBD2	-	TGTGCCAGCAGCAGGAGACTAGCGGGACTACAAGATACGCAGTATTTT	CASSRRLAGLQDTQYF
TRBV4-3	TRBJ1-2	-	-	TGCGCCAGCAGTCAGAGCCAGGGCTCCTATGGCTACACCTTC	CASSQSQGSYGYTF
TRBV7-2	TRBJ2-6	-	-	TGTGCCAGCAGCTTAGCCGGACGGTCTTTGGGTAACGTCCTGACTTTC	CASSLAGRSLGNVLTF
TRBV2	TRBJ2-7	-	-	TGTGCCAGCAGGGTAGCGGTCTACGAGCAGTACTTC	CASRVAVYEQYF
TRBV5-1	TRBJ1-3	TRBD1	-	TGCGCCAGCAGCCTGACAGGGGCCCCCTCTGGAAACACCATATATTTT	CASSLTGAPSGNTIYF
TRBV19	TRBJ1-1	-	-	TGTGCCACCAGTAGCAACCGGGACGTCGCTGAAGCTTTCTTT	CATSSNRDVAEAFF
TRBV11-2	TRBJ1-1	-	-	TGTGCCAGCAGCTTAGATCGCCGGGGTGAAGCTTTCTTT	CASSLDRRGEAFF
TRBV3-1/TRBV3-2	TRBJ1-2	-	-	TGTGCCAGCAGCCAAAGCCCCGGGCCTCTACGGCGGGGCTACACCTTC	CASSQSPGPLRRGYTF
TRBV10-3	TRBJ2-7	-	-	TGTGCCATCATGCCGGACGCGGCCTACGAGCAGTACTTC	CAIMPDAAYEQYF
TRBV7-9	TRBJ2-3	-	-	TGTGCCAGCAGCTTATCTGCAGCCGGAGAGGATACGCAGTATTTT	CASSLSAAGEDTQYF